This T cell receptor beta chain stems from a study of siplizumab effects on memory and regulatory T cells. CDR3 length equals 12 residues. Germline loops: CDR1 MNHEY, CDR2 SMNVEV (reference sequence). The V end lost 3 bases, the J end lost 6 bases, and 5 bases lay between the germline ends. The assay was immunoSEQ multiplex PCR, and TCRdb's table has in-frame clones only and misses some. The sample contains 50,000 to 75,000 clones, around 79% of which appear only once. Points on this clone: The target antigen is unknown.

Points from the study as a whole: Treatment with siplizumab left mappable alloreactive CD4+ clones averaging approximately 69% Treg-derived, compared with approximately 25% in controls.

Source material: memory CD4+ T cells sorted from blood. The clonotype comes from a human donor in good health. The chain couples TRBV27 to TRBJ2-2, with no clear D. The CDR3 protein is CASSFYPGELFF. In DNA, the CDR3 is TGTGCCAGCAGTTTTTACCCCGGGGAGCTGTTTTTT.